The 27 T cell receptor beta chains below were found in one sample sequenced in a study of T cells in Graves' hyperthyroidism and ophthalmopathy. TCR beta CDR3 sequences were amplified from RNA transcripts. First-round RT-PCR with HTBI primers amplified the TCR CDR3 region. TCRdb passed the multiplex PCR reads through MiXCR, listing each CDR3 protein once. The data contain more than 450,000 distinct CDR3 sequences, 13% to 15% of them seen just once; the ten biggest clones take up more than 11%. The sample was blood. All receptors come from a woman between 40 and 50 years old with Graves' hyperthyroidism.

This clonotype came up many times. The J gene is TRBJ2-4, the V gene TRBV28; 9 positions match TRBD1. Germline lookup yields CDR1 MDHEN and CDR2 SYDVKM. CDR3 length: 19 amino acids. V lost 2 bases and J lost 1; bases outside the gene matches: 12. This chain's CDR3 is CASSLLPQTGGLAKNIQYF. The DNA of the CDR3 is TGTGCCAGCAGTTTACTCCCCCAAACAGGGGGCTTGGCCAAAAACATTCAGTACTTC.

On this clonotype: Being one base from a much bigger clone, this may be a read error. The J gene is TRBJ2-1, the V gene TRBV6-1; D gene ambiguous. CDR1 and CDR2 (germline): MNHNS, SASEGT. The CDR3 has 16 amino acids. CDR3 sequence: CANSEVQAPRHNEQFF. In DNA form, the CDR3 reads TGTGCCAACAGTGAAGTTCAGGCCCCCCGACACAATGAGCAGTTCTTC.

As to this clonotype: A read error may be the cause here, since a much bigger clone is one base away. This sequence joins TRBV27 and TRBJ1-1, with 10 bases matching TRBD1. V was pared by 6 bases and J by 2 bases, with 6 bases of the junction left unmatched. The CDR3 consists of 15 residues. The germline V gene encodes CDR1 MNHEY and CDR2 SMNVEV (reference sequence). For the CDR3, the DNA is TGTGCCAGCAGGCGACAGGGGGCCTTTAACACTGAAGCTTTCTTT. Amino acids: CASRRQGAFNTEAFF.

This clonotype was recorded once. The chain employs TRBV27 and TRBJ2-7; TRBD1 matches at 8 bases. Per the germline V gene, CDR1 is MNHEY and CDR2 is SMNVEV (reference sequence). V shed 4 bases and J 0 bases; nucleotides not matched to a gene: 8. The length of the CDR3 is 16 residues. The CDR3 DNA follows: TGTGCCAGCAGTTACCCCCGGGACAGGAGCTCCTACGAGCAGTACTTC. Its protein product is CASSYPRDRSSYEQYF.

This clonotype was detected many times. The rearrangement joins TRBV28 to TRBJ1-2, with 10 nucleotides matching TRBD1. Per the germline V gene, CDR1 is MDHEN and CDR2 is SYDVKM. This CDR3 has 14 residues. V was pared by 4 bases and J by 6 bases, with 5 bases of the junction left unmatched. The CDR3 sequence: CASSWDRGPDGYTF. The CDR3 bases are TGTGCCAGCAGTTGGGACAGGGGCCCAGATGGCTACACCTTC.

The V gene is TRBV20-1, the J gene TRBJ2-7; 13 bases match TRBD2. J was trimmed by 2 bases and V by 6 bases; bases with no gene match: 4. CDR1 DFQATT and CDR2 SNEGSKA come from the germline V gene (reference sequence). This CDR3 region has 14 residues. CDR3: CSALGLAGAYEQYF. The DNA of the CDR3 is TGCAGTGCGCTCGGACTAGCGGGGGCCTACGAGCAGTACTTC.

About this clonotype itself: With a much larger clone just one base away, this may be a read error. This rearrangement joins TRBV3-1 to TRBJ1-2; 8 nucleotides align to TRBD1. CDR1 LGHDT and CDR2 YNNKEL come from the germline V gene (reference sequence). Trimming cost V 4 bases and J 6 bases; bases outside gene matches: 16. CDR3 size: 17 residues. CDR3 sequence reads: CASSPQGANSPQHGYTF. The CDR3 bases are TGTGCCAGCAGCCCCCAGGGGGCGAACAGCCCGCAGCATGGCTACACCTTC.

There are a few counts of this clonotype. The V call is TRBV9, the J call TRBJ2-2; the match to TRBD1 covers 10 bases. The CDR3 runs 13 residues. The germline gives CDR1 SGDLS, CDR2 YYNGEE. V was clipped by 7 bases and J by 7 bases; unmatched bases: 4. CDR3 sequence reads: CASGDRGHGELFF. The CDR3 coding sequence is TGTGCCAGCGGGGACAGGGGACACGGGGAGCTGTTTTTT.

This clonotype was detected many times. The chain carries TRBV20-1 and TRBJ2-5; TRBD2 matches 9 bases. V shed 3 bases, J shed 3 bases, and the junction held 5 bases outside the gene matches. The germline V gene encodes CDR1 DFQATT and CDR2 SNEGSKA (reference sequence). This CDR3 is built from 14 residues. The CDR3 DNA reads TGCAGTGCTAGTCGGGCTAGCGGGAAAGAGACCCAGTACTTC. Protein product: CSASRASGKETQYF.

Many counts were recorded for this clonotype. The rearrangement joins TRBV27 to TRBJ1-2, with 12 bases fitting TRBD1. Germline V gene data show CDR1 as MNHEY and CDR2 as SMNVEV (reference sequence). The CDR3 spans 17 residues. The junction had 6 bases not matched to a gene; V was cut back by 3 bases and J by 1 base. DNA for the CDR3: TGTGCCAGCAGTTTCTTAGGGACAGGGGGCGGTAACTATGGCTACACCTTC. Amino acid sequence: CASSFLGTGGGNYGYTF.

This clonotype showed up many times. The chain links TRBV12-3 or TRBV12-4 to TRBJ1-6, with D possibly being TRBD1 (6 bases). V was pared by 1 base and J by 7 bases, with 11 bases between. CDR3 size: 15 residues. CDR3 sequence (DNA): TGTGCCAGCAGTTTAGGGCAGGGGTTGAATTCACCCCTCCACTTT. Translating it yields CASSLGQGLNSPLHF.

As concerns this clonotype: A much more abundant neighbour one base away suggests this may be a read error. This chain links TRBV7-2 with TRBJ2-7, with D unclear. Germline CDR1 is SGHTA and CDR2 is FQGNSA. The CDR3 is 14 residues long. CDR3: CSSSITTGSYEQYF. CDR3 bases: TGTTCCAGCAGCATTACGACCGGCTCCTACGAGCAGTACTTC. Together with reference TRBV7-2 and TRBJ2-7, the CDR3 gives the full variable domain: GAGVSQSPSNKVTEKGKDVELRCDPISGHTALYWYRQSLGQGLEFLIYFQGNSAPDKSGLPSDRFSAERTGGSVSTLTIQRTQQEDSAVYLCSSSITTGSYEQYFGPGTRLTVT.

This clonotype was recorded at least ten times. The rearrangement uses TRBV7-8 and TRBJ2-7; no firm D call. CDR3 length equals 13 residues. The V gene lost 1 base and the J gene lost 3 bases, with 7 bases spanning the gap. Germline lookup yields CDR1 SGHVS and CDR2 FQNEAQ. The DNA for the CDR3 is TGTGCCAGCAGCTTAGTCGGGTTCTACGAGCAGTACTTC. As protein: CASSLVGFYEQYF.

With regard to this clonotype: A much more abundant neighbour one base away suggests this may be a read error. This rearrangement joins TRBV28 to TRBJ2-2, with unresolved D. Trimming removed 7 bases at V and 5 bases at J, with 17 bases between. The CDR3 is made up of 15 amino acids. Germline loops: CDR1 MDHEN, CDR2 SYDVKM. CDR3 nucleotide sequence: TGTGCCAGCAACCCCCCTCCTAGGGAAACCGGGGAGCTGTTTTTT. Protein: CASNPPPRETGELFF. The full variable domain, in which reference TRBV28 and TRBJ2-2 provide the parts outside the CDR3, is DVKVTQSSRYLVKRTGEKVFLECVQDMDHENMFWYRQDPGLGLRLIYFSYDVKMKEKGDIPEGYSVSREKKERFSLILESASTNQTSMYLCASNPPPRETGELFFGEGSRLTVL.

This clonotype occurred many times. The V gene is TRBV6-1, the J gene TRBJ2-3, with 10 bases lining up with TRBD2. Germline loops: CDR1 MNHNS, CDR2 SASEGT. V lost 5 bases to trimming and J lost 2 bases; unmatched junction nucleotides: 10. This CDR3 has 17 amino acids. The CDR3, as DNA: TGTGCCAGCAGTCCTAGACCTAGCGGGAGTTACACAGATACGCAGTATTTT. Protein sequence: CASSPRPSGSYTDTQYF.

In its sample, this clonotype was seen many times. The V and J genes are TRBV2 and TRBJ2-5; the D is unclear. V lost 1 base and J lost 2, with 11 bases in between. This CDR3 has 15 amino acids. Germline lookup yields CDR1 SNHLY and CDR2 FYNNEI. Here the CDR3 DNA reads TGTGCCAGCAGTGAAGGTTTGTCAGGTCAAGAGACCCAGTACTTC. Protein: CASSEGLSGQETQYF.

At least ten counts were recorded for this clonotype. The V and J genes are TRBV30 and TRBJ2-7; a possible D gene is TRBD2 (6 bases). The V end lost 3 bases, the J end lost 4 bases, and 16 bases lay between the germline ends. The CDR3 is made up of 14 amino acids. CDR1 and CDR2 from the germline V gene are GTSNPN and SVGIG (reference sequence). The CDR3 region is CAWRIPGLSYEQYF. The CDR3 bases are TGTGCCTGGAGGATTCCGGGACTTTCATACGAGCAGTACTTC.

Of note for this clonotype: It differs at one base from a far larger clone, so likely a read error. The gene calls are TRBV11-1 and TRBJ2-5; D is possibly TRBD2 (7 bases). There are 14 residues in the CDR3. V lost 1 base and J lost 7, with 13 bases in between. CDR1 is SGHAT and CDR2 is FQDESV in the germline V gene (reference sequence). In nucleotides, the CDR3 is TGTGCCAGCAGCTTAGGCGGAGGGGGGGGGACCCAGTACTTC. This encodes CASSLGGGGGTQYF.

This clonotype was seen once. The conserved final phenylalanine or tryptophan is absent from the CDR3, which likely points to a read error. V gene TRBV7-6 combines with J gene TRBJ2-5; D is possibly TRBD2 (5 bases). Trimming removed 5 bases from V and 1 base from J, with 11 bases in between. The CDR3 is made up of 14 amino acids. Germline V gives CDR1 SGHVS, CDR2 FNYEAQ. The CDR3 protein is CASSQGGGQETQYV. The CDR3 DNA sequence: TGTGCCAGCAGCCAAGGTGGAGGCCAAGAGACCCAGTACGTC.

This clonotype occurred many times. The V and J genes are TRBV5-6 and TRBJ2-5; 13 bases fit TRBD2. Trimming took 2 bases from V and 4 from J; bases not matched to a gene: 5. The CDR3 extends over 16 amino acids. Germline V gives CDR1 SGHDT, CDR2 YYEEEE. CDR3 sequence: CASSFGLAGEAETQYF. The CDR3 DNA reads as TGTGCCAGCAGCTTCGGACTAGCGGGAGAGGCAGAGACCCAGTACTTC.

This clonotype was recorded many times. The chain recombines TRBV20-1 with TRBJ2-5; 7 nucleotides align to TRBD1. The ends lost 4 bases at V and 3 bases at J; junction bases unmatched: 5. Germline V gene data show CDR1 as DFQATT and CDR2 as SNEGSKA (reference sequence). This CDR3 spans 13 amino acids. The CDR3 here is CSAMAGGEETQYF. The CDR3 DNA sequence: TGCAGTGCTATGGCAGGGGGTGAAGAGACCCAGTACTTC.

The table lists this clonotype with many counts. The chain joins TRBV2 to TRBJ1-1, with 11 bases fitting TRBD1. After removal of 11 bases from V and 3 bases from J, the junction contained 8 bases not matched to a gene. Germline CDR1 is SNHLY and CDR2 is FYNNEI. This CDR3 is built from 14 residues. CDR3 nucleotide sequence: TGTGCCCGGGGACAGGGGGGTTTGTACACTGAAGCTTTCTTT. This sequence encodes CARGQGGLYTEAFF.

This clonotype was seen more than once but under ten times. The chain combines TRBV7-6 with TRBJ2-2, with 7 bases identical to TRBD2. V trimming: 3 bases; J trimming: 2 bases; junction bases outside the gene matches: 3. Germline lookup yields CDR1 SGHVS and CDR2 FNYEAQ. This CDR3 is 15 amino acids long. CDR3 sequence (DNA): TGTGCCAGCAGCTTCAGCGGGATAAACACCGGGGAGCTGTTTTTT. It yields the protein CASSFSGINTGELFF.

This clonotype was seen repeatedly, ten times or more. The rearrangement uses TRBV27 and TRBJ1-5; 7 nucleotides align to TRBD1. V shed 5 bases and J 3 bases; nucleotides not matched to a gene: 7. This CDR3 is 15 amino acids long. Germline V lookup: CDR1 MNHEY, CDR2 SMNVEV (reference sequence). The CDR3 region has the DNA TGTGCCAGCAGTGCGGGGACAGAAATCAATCAGCCCCAGCATTTT. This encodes CASSAGTEINQPQHF.

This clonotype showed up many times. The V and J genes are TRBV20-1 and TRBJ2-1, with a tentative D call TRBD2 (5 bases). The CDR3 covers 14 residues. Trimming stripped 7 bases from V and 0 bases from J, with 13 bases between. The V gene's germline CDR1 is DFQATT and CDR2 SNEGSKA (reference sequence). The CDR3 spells CSVPRGGSYNEQFF. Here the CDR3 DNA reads TGCAGTGTTCCCCGTGGAGGCTCCTACAATGAGCAGTTCTTC.

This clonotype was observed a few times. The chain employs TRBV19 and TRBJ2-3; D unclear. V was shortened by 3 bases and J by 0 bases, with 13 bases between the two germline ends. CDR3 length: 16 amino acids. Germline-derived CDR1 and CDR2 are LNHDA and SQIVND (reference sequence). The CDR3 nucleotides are TGTGCCAGTAGTATCCGGAGCGCGTCTAGCACAGATACGCAGTATTTT. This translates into CASSIRSASSTDTQYF.

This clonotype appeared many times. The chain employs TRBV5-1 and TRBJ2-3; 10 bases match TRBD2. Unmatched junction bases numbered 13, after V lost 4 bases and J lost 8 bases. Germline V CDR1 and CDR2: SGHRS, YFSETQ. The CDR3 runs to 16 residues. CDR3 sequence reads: CASSPTTSGHEGTQYF. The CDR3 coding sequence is TGCGCCAGCAGCCCTACGACTAGCGGGCATGAGGGTACGCAGTATTTT.